This TCR beta chain was documented in a study of cytomegalovirus exposure and HLA in healthy donors. Findings and caveats of the study: Equally common other TCR beta chains were less clonally expanded than HLA-associated ones, a later analysis found. Among TCR beta chains, those listed as cytomegalovirus-associated numbered around 160.

This clone was counted a single time. Its matching antigen is unknown. 60 Vbeta and 13 Jbeta primers were used in PCR. Original analysis: An analysis performed later counted roughly 80 million unique TCR beta chains (roughly 10 million of them shared). The assay was immunoSEQ multiplex PCR, and TCRdb's table has in-frame clones only and misses some. The V and J calls and the clone size are those of that table, but D and trimming were determined from the DNA. The repertoire holds around 150,000 clones, with 80% as singletons. CDR1 and CDR2 from the germline V gene are SGHNT and YYREEE (reference sequence). Germline trimming cut 4 bases from V and 5 bases from J; bases unmatched to any gene: 12. The CDR3 runs to 16 residues.

Sequencing was carried out using PBMCs. The TCR was taken from a man younger than 40 in good health and CMV-seronegative. The rearrangement joins TRBV5-4 to TRBJ2-5; TRBD2 aligns across 9 bases. CDR3 DNA sequence: TGTGCCAGCAGCCCTGGGTCTAGCGGGATAGGTGAGACCCAGTACTTC. Translated: CASSPGSSGIGETQYF. Full variable domain (outside the CDR3, taken from reference TRBV5-4 and TRBJ2-5): ETGVTQSPTHLIKTRGQQVTLRCSSQSGHNTVSWYQQALGQGPQFIFQYYREEENGRGNFPPRFSGLQFPNYSSELNVNALELDDSALYLCASSPGSSGIGETQYFGPGTRLLVL.